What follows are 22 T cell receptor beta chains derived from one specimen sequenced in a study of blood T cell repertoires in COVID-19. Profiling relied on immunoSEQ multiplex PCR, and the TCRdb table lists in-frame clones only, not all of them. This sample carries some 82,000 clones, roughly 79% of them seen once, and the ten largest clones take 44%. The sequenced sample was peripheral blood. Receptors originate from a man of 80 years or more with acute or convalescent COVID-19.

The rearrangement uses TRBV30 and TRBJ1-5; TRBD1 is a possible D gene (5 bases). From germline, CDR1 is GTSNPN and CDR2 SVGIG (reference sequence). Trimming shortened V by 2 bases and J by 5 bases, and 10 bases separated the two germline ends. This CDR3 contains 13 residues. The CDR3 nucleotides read TGTGCCTGGAGTCCGACAGATCATCAGCCCCAGCATTTT. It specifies CAWSPTDHQPQHF.

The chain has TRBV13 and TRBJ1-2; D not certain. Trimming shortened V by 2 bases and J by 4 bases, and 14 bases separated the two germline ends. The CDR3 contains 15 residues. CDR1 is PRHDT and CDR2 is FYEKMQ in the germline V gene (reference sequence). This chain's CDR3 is CASSLPPFESYGYTF. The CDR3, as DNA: TGTGCCAGCAGCTTACCCCCGTTCGAGAGCTATGGCTACACCTTC. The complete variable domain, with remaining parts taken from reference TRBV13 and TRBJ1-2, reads AAGVIQSPRHLIKEKRETATLKCYPIPRHDTVYWYQQGPGQDPQFLISFYEKMQSDKGSIPDRFSAQQFSDYHSELNMSSLELGDSALYFCASSLPPFESYGYTFGSGTRLTVV.

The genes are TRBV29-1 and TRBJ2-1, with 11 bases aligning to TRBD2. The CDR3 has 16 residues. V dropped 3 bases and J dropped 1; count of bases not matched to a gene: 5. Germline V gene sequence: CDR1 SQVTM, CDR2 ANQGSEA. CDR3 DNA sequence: TGCAGCGTTGATGGGGTAGCGGGAGGGTCCTACAATGAGCAGTTCTTC. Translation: CSVDGVAGGSYNEQFF.

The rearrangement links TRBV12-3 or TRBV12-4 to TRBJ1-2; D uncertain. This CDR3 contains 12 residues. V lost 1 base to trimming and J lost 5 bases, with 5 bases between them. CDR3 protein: CASSLVPYGYTF. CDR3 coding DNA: TGTGCCAGCAGTTTAGTCCCTTATGGCTACACCTTC.

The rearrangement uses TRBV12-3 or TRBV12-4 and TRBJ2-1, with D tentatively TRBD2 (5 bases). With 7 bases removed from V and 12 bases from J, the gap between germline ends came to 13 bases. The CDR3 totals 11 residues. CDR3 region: CASTLSTRQFF. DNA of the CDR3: TGTGCCAGCACCCTCTCTACTAGGCAGTTCTTC.

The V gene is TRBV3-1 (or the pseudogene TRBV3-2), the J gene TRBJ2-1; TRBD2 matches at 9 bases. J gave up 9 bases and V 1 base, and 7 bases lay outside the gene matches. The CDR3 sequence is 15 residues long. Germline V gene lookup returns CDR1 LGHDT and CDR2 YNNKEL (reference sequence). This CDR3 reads CASSQVGTSRGEQFF. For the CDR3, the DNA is TGTGCCAGCAGCCAAGTCGGGACTAGCAGGGGTGAGCAGTTCTTC.

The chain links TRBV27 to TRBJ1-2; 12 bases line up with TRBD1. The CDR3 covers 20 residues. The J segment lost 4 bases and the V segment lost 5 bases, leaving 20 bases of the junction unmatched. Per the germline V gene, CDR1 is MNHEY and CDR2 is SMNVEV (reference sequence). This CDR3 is CASSRGTGGQIGQTSYGYTF. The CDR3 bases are TGTGCCAGCAGTAGAGGGACAGGGGGCCAGATTGGGCAGACATCCTATGGCTACACCTTC.

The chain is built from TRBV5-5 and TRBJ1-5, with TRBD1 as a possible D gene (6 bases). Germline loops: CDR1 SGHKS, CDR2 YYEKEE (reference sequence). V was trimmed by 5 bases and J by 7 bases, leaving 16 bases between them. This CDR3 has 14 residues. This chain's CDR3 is CASSSQQGNQPQHF. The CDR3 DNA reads TGTGCCAGCAGTTCACAACAGGGTAACCAGCCCCAGCATTTT.

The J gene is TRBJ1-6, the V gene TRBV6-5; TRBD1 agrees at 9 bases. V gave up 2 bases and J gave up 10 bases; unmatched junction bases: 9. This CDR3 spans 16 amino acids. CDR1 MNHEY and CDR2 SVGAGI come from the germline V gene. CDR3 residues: CASSYALQGAGSPLHF. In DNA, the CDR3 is TGTGCCAGCAGTTACGCCCTACAGGGGGCAGGCTCACCCCTCCACTTT.

The DNA for the CDR3 is TGTGCCAGCAGCCTAAATTCACCCCTCCACTTT. It encodes CASSLNSPLHF. The V and J genes are TRBV6-6 and TRBJ1-6; D unresolved. The germline gives CDR1 MNHNY, CDR2 SVGAGI (reference sequence). The V end was cut by 6 bases, the J end by 7 bases, with 4 bases between. The CDR3 covers 11 residues.

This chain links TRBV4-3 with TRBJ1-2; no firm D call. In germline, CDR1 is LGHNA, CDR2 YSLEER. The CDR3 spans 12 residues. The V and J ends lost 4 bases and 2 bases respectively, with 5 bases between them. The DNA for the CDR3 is TGCGCCAGCAGCCTGGGCAACTATGGCTACACCTTC. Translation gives CASSLGNYGYTF.

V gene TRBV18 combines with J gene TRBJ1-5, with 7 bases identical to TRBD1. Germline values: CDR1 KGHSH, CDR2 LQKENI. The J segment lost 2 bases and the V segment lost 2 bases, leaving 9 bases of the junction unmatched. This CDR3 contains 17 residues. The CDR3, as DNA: TGTGCCAGCTCACCATACTTGACAGGACAGGGCAATCAGCCCCAGCATTTT. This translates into CASSPYLTGQGNQPQHF.

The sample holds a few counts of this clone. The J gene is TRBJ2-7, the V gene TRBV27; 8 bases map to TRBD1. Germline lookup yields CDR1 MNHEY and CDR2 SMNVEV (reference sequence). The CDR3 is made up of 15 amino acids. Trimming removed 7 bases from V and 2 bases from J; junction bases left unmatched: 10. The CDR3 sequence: CASKRVQGATYEQYF. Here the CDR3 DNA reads TGTGCCAGCAAGAGAGTCCAGGGGGCCACCTACGAGCAGTACTTC.

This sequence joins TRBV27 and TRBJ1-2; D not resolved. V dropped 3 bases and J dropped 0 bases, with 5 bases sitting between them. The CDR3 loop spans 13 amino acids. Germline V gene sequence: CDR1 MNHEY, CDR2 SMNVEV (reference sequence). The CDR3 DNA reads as TGTGCCAGCAGTTTTCGGGCTAACTATGGCTACACCTTC. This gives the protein CASSFRANYGYTF.

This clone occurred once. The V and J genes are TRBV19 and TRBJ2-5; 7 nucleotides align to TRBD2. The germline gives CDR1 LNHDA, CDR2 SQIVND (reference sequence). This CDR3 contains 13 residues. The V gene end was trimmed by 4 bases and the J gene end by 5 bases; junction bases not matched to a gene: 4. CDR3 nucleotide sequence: TGTGCCAGTAGTAGGACTAGTCAGGAGACCCAGTACTTC. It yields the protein CASSRTSQETQYF. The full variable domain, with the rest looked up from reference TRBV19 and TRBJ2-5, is DGGITQSPKYLFRKEGQNVTLSCEQNLNHDAMYWYRQDPGQGLRLIYYSQIVNDFQKGDIAEGYSVSREKKESFPLTVTSAQKNPTAFYLCASSRTSQETQYFGPGTRLLVL.

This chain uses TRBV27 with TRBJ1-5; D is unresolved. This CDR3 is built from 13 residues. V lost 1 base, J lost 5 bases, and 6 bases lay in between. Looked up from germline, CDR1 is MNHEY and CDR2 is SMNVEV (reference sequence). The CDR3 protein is CASSLFLDQPQHF. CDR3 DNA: TGTGCCAGCAGTTTATTTTTAGATCAGCCCCAGCATTTT.

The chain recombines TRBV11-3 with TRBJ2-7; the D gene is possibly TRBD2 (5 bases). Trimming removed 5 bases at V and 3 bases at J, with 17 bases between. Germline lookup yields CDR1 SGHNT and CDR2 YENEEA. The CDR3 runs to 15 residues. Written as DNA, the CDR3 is TGTGCCAGCAGCCAGATGTCAGGCGACTACTACGAGCAGTACTTC. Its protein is CASSQMSGDYYEQYF.

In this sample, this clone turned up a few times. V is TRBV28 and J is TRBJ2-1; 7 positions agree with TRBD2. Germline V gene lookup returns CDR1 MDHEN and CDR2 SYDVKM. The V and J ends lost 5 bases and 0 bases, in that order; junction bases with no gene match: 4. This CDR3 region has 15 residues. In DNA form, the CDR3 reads TGTGCCAGCAGTCTGGGGGGGAGCTCCTACAATGAGCAGTTCTTC. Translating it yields CASSLGGSSYNEQFF.

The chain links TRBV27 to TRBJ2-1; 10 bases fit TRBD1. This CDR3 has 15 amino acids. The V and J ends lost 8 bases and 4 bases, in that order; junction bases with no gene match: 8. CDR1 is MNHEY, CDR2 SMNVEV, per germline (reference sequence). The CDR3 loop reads CASHTGTGAYNEQFF. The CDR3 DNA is TGTGCCAGCCATACCGGGACAGGGGCTTACAATGAGCAGTTCTTC.

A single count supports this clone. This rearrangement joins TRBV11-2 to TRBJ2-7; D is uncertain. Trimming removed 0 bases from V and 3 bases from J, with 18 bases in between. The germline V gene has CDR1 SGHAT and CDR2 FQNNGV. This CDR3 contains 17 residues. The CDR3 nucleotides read TGTGCCAGCAGCTTAGAAAGAAGTCGCGATTTTATCTACGAGCAGTACTTC. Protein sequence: CASSLERSRDFIYEQYF. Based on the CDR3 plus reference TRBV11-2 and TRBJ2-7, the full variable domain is EAGVAQSPRYKIIEKRQSVAFWCNPISGHATLYWYQQILGQGPKLLIQFQNNGVVDDSQLPKDRFSAERLKGVDSTLKIQPAKLEDSAVYLCASSLERSRDFIYEQYFGPGTRLTVT.

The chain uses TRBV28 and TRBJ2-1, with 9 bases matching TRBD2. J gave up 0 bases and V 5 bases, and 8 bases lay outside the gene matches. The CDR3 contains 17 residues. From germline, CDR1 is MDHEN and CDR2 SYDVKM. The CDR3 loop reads CASSLGTSSYSYNEQFF. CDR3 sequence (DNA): TGTGCCAGCAGTCTCGGGACTAGCTCATACTCCTACAATGAGCAGTTCTTC.

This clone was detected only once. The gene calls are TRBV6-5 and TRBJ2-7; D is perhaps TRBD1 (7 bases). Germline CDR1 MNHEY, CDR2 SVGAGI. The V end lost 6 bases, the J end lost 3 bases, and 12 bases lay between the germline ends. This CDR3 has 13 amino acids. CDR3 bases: TGTGCCAGCAGGCGGGACAGACTCTACGAGCAGTACTTC. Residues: CASRRDRLYEQYF.